This T cell receptor (beta chain) was retrieved from a study of blood T cell repertoires in COVID-19. Study overall: PBMCs, B-cell-depleted T cells, or T cells were the source of the cDNA or gDNA that made up the material.

Germline V gene data show CDR1 as LNHDA and CDR2 as SQIVND (reference sequence). This CDR3 spans 14 amino acids. The trim removed 7 bases at V and 10 bases at J, leaving 9 bases unmatched. The authors' processing: Researchers report that nucleated cell counts were estimated from reference gene primer amplification. The repertoire was sequenced with immunoSEQ multiplex PCR; TCRdb's copy has only in-frame clones and lacks some. V and J calls plus clone size are reproduced from that table; the DNA served to infer D and trimming. The sample lists roughly 380,000 clones, roughly 86% occurring once. Recruits, aged roughly 18 to 95 years, lived in 20 to 30 US areas. A PCR-confirmed or clinician-diagnosed COVID-19 case had contacted exposed participants within 2 weeks of entry.

The TCR originated in a woman aged 25 to 45 who had been exposed to COVID-19. Sequenced: PBMCs or T cells enriched from blood (not recorded which). The chain links TRBV19 to TRBJ1-6, with 8 bases matching TRBD1. In DNA, the CDR3 is TGTGCCAGTAACCTGGGACAGGCGAGATCACCCCTCCACTTT. Amino acids: CASNLGQARSPLHF.